These T cell receptor beta chains were read from a single sample in a study of blood T cell repertoires in COVID-19. Sequenced by immunoSEQ multiplex PCR; TCRdb stores in-frame clones only, minus some. Here the sample spans over 200,000 clones, roughly 90% being singletons. The source material was peripheral blood. The receptors shown here come from a woman between 40 and 50 years old with acute or convalescent COVID-19. The CDR3 runs from the conserved cysteine through the conserved F or W. The D gene is left open where the match is weak. Not all rows give a size; the values are once, few, many and, for expanded clones, a class.

clone size,D gene,J gene,V gene,CDR3 protein,CDR3 DNA
NA,TRBD2,TRBJ2-1,TRBV11-3,CASSLGTSGGHHEQFF,TGTGCCAGCAGCCTTGGGACTAGCGGGGGTCATCATGAGCAGTTCTTC
once,NA,TRBJ1-3,TRBV5-1,CASSLQGTASGNTIYF,TGCGCCAGCAGCTTGCAGGGAACGGCCTCTGGAAACACCATATATTTT
NA,TRBD1,TRBJ1-5,TRBV19,CASSRTGEQPQHF,TGTGCCAGTAGTAGGACAGGGGAGCAGCCCCAGCATTTT
NA,NA,TRBJ2-3,TRBV19,CASRLGTGVTDTQYF,TGTGCCAGTAGGTTGGGGACTGGAGTGACAGATACGCAGTATTTT
NA,NA,TRBJ1-2,TRBV19,CASTSRQRYGYTF,TGTGCCAGTACATCACGACAACGGTATGGCTACACCTTC
NA,TRBD1,TRBJ1-1,TRBV3-1/TRBV3-2,CASSQGDRPLSAFF,TGTGCCAGCAGCCAAGGGGACAGACCACTTTCCGCTTTCTTT
NA,NA,TRBJ1-2,TRBV3-1/TRBV3-2,CASSPPGVLGYTF,TGTGCCAGCAGCCCTCCCGGGGTGCTCGGCTACACCTTC
NA,TRBD1,TRBJ1-5,TRBV7-9,CASSPPGGSGNQPQHF,TGTGCCAGCAGCCCACCAGGGGGCTCGGGCAATCAGCCCCAGCATTTT
NA,NA,TRBJ1-5,TRBV6-6,CASSYSQDVMYQPQHF,TGTGCCAGCAGTTACTCACAGGACGTAATGTATCAGCCCCAGCATTTT
NA,NA,TRBJ1-2,TRBV4-2,CASSQDPSGSVNYGYTF,TGTGCCAGCAGCCAAGACCCGTCGGGGTCGGTAAACTATGGCTACACCTTC
NA,NA,TRBJ1-5,TRBV5-1,CASSLTGNQPQHF,TGCGCCAGCAGCTTGACGGGGAATCAGCCCCAGCATTTT
NA,TRBD1,TRBJ1-2,TRBV9,CASSGTGFGYTF,TGTGCCAGCAGCGGGACAGGGTTTGGCTACACCTTC
NA,NA,TRBJ2-1,TRBV5-1,CASSGTQGLSDNEQFF,TGCGCCAGCAGCGGTACGCAGGGACTGAGTGACAATGAGCAGTTCTTC
NA,NA,TRBJ2-2,TRBV25-1,CASLWADWELFF,TGTGCCAGCTTGTGGGCCGATTGGGAGCTGTTTTTT
NA,NA,TRBJ1-3,TRBV3-1/TRBV3-2,CASSQGAGNTIYF,TGTGCCAGCAGCCAAGGAGCCGGAAACACCATATATTTT
NA,NA,TRBJ1-2,TRBV2,CASSPRHGDYGYTF,TGTGCCAGCAGCCCCAGACACGGGGACTATGGCTACACCTTC
NA,TRBD2,TRBJ2-1,TRBV3-1/TRBV3-2,CASSLPGLAGGGYNEQFF,TGTGCCAGCAGCCTACCGGGACTAGCGGGGGGCGGGTACAATGAGCAGTTCTTC
NA,NA,TRBJ2-3,TRBV11-2,CASSSDYDTQYF,TGTGCCAGCAGCTCCGACTATGATACGCAGTATTTT
NA,TRBD1,TRBJ1-6,TRBV12-3/TRBV12-4,CASSTTGNPTPHF,TGTGCCAGCAGTACGACAGGGAACCCCACCCCCCACTTT
NA,TRBD1,TRBJ1-1,TRBV6-1,CASSEAAGGPSEAFF,TGTGCCAGCAGTGAAGCAGCAGGGGGCCCCTCTGAAGCTTTCTTT
NA,TRBD1,TRBJ1-5,TRBV7-2,CASSFWTGGNQPQHF,TGTGCCAGCAGCTTTTGGACAGGGGGCAATCAGCCCCAGCATTTT
NA,NA,TRBJ1-1,TRBV5-1,CASSPVRQGNTEAFF,TGCGCCAGCAGCCCCGTGAGGCAGGGGAACACTGAAGCTTTCTTT
NA,TRBD1,TRBJ1-6,TRBV27,CASSLSRTGLIGSPLHF,TGTGCCAGCAGTTTATCCCGGACAGGGTTAATTGGGTCACCCCTCCACTTT
NA,NA,TRBJ1-1,TRBV13,CASSSSRGREDTEAFF,TGTGCCAGCAGTTCATCCCGGGGGAGGGAGGACACTGAAGCTTTCTTT
NA,TRBD1,TRBJ1-4,TRBV29-1,CSVERQGNEKLFF,TGCAGCGTTGAAAGACAGGGCAATGAAAAACTGTTTTTT
once,TRBD1,TRBJ1-5,TRBV10-2,CASRFGQGGQPQHF,TGCGCCAGCAGGTTCGGACAGGGTGGTCAGCCCCAGCATTTT
NA,NA,TRBJ2-1,TRBV6-5,CASLYLGSSYNEQFF,TGTGCCAGCTTGTATCTAGGTAGCTCCTACAATGAGCAGTTCTTC
NA,TRBD1,TRBJ1-1,TRBV14,CASSPRDSRTEAFF,TGTGCCAGCAGCCCCCGGGACAGTAGGACTGAAGCTTTCTTT
NA,TRBD1,TRBJ2-2,TRBV27,CASSFGTGDTGELFF,TGTGCCAGCAGTTTCGGGACAGGGGACACCGGGGAGCTGTTTTTT